What follows is one TCR beta chain and its context. These data are taken from a study of shared clonotypes between healthy human individuals. Study-wide background: Donors had three CD4 naive, three CD4 memory, two CD8 naive and one CD8 memory plate apiece.

This table comes from immunoSEQ multiplex PCR, and its TCRdb copy is limited to in-frame clones, with some not included. The table records 2 million to 2.5 million clones, about 95% of them present only once. The length of the CDR3 is 16 residues. Trimming stripped 1 base from V and 0 bases from J, with 9 bases between. CDR1 is MGHRA, CDR2 YSYEKL, per germline. Naive-designated CD8 cells lacked CD45RO, were positively enriched for CCR7, and omitted terminally differentiated effector memory CD45RA+ cells. Caucasian adults residing in Nashville, Tennessee made up all the donors. Sequencing used naive CD8+ T cells sorted from blood. This TCR came from a man aged 18 to 30 in good health. The rearrangement uses TRBV4-1 and TRBJ1-4, with D unresolved. CDR3 protein: CASSQGWGATNEKLFF. CDR3 DNA: TGCGCCAGCAGCCAAGGATGGGGTGCAACTAATGAAAAACTGTTTTTT.